Sequencing of this T cell receptor beta chain was carried out in a study of T-cell memory formation after mild COVID-19. V was clipped by 6 bases and J by 3 bases, with 15 bases between them. Germline-derived CDR1 and CDR2 are SGHDN and FVKESK. The CDR3 spans 15 residues. 5'RACE with constant-segment primers built TCRalpha and TCRbeta cDNA libraries with UMIs. One entry per CDR3 protein, called by TCRdb with MiXCR from the 5' RACE reads. The table shows 450,000 to 650,000 distinct CDR3 sequences, with roughly 17% occurring only once. This clonotype was counted many times. Its antigen is still unknown. Study-wide findings and caveats: Second-wave clones that peaked on day 37 lacked confirmed SARS-CoV-2 specificity.

The source is an adult woman who had mild COVID-19 (a few samples of this study predate the infection). Cell type and time point are not known. Material for sequencing was PBMCs or a T cell subset sorted from them (not recorded which). The genes are TRBV14 and TRBJ2-4; D may be TRBD1 or TRBD2 (5 bases each). CDR3 sequence: CASSSGPSNKNIQYF. The CDR3 region has the DNA TGTGCCAGCAGTTCGGGACCGTCAAACAAAAACATTCAGTACTTC.